Listed below are T cell receptor beta chains from one sample, sequenced in a study of read filtering for tumor transcriptome and immune sequencing. Each CDR3 protein gets one entry after TCRdb re-called the reads with MiXCR. The sample has 100,000 to 150,000 distinct CDR3 sequences; under 15% are singletons. The specimen sequenced was a population of CD138-negative cells sorted from bone marrow. The receptors stem from a donor at least 40 years old with multiple myeloma. Both conserved end residues are part of each CDR3. The order of the fields is J gene, D gene, V gene, CDR3 protein. The D gene is left open where the match is weak.

j_gene: TRBJ2-3
d_gene: NA
v_gene: TRBV7-2
CDR3aa: CASSLGSRTDTQYF

j_gene: TRBJ2-5
d_gene: TRBD2
v_gene: TRBV6-6
CDR3aa: CASSSAGEQETQYF

j_gene: TRBJ2-2
d_gene: NA
v_gene: TRBV7-2
CDR3aa: CASSPPRKRNTGELFF

j_gene: TRBJ2-3
d_gene: NA
v_gene: TRBV5-1
CDR3aa: CASSLYTVSTDTQYF

j_gene: TRBJ2-7
d_gene: NA
v_gene: TRBV20-1
CDR3aa: CSVKLSSGSSYEQYF

j_gene: TRBJ2-5
d_gene: TRBD1
v_gene: TRBV20-1
CDR3aa: CSATTRQGTRETQYF

j_gene: TRBJ2-7
d_gene: NA
v_gene: TRBV29-1
CDR3aa: CSVVLVGSYEQYF

j_gene: TRBJ1-1
d_gene: NA
v_gene: TRBV5-6
CDR3aa: CASSLGMGGMNTEAFF

j_gene: TRBJ2-1
d_gene: TRBD2
v_gene: TRBV19
CDR3aa: CASSTGRSPYNEQFF

j_gene: TRBJ2-4
d_gene: TRBD1
v_gene: TRBV20-1
CDR3aa: CSAGGTGLAENIQYF

j_gene: TRBJ2-7
d_gene: NA
v_gene: TRBV7-9
CDR3aa: CASSLPSSYEQYF

j_gene: TRBJ2-1
d_gene: TRBD2
v_gene: TRBV20-1
CDR3aa: CSARVSLTSAHNEQFF

j_gene: TRBJ1-5
d_gene: TRBD1
v_gene: TRBV20-1
CDR3aa: CSARDPIDRGSNQPQHF

j_gene: TRBJ2-7
d_gene: NA
v_gene: TRBV30
CDR3aa: CAWKAGGAYEQYF

j_gene: TRBJ1-2
d_gene: NA
v_gene: TRBV4-1
CDR3aa: CASSQEGRVSNYGYTF

j_gene: TRBJ2-3
d_gene: TRBD1
v_gene: TRBV7-3
CDR3aa: CASSLRDRYTDTQYF

j_gene: TRBJ2-1
d_gene: TRBD2
v_gene: TRBV7-3
CDR3aa: CASSPLGEGLNEQFF

j_gene: TRBJ1-1
d_gene: TRBD1
v_gene: TRBV10-2
CDR3aa: CASSDRDRGPGTEAFF

j_gene: TRBJ1-2
d_gene: NA
v_gene: TRBV12-3/TRBV12-4
CDR3aa: CASSIQKANYGYTF

j_gene: TRBJ2-1
d_gene: TRBD2
v_gene: TRBV20-1
CDR3aa: CSARDQASGAREQFF

j_gene: TRBJ2-1
d_gene: NA
v_gene: TRBV29-1
CDR3aa: CSVVVNKQFF

j_gene: TRBJ1-4
d_gene: NA
v_gene: TRBV3-1
CDR3aa: CASSQDWRGAEEKLFF

j_gene: TRBJ2-7
d_gene: NA
v_gene: TRBV12-3/TRBV12-4
CDR3aa: CASTRGFEQYF

j_gene: TRBJ2-2
d_gene: NA
v_gene: TRBV7-9
CDR3aa: CASRWNTGELFF

j_gene: TRBJ2-1
d_gene: NA
v_gene: TRBV20-1
CDR3aa: CSAPGAADNEQFF

j_gene: TRBJ1-1
d_gene: NA
v_gene: TRBV12-3/TRBV12-4
CDR3aa: CASSYWGGGTEAFF

j_gene: TRBJ1-2
d_gene: NA
v_gene: TRBV19
CDR3aa: CASSMGPRDYGHTF

j_gene: TRBJ2-1
d_gene: NA
v_gene: TRBV11-3
CDR3aa: CASSFSGNEQFF

j_gene: TRBJ2-1
d_gene: NA
v_gene: TRBV11-2
CDR3aa: CAGSSSWGVSYNELFF